The present entry profiles one T cell receptor beta chain with its context. Its antigen is not identified. The CDR3 contains 16 residues. Germline CDR1 MNHEY, CDR2 SVGAGI. Template switching introduced UMIs that contain a 6-nucleotide sample barcode. No DNA is given; TCRdb re-called the 5' RACE reads and lists each CDR3 protein once. Its table records 120,000 to 150,000 distinct CDR3 sequences. This record comes from a study of monozygotic twins with inflammatory bowel disease. Overall study findings and caveats: Separate T cell subtypes could not be resolved from one another.

This rearrangement joins TRBV6-5 to TRBJ2-3; TCRdb returns TRBD2, unconfirmable since there is no DNA. Sequencing used blood. This TCR derives from a human donor with ulcerative colitis or Crohn's disease, or a healthy co-twin of an affected twin (not recorded which). The CDR3 reads CASSSSLGLGGDTQYF.